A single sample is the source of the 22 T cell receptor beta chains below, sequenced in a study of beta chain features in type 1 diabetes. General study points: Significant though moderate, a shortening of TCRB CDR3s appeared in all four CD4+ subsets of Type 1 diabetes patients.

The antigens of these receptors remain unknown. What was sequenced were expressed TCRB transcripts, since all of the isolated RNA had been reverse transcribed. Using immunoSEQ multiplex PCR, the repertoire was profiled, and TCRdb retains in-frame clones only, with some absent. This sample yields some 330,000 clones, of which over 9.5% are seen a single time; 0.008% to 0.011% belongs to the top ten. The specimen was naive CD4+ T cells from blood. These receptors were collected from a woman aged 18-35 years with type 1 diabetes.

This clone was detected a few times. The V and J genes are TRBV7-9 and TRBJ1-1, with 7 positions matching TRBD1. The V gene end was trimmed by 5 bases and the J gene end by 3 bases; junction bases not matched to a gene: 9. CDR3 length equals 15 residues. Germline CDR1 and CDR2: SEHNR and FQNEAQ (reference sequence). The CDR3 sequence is CASSLRIRGDTEAFF. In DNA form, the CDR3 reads TGTGCCAGCAGCCTCCGGATCAGGGGGGACACTGAAGCTTTCTTT.

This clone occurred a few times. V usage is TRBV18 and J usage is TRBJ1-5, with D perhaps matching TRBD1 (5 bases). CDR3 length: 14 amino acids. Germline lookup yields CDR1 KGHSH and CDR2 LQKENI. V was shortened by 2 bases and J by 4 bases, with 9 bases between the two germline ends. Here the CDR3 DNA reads TGTGCCAGCTCACCAACGACAGTAAATCAGCCCCAGCATTTT. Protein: CASSPTTVNQPQHF.

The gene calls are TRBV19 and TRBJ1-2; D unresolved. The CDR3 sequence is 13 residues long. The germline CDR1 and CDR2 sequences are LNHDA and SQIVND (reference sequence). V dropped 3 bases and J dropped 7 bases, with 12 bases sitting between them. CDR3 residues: CASSITPIGGYTF. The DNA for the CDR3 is TGTGCCAGTAGTATTACCCCGATCGGTGGCTACACCTTC.

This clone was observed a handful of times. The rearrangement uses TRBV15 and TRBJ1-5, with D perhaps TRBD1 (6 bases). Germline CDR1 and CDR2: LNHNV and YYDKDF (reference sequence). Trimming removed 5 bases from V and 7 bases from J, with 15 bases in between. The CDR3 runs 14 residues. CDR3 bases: TGTGCCACCAGCGGCAACAGGGCTTCCCAGCCCCAGCATTTT. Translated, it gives CATSGNRASQPQHF.

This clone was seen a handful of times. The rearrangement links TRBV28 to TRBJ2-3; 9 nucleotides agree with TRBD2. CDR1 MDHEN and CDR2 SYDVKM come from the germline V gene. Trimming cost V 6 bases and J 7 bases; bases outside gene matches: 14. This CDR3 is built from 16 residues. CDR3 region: CASRPWMREGVNTQYF. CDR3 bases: TGTGCCAGCAGACCCTGGATGCGGGAGGGTGTAAATACGCAGTATTTT.

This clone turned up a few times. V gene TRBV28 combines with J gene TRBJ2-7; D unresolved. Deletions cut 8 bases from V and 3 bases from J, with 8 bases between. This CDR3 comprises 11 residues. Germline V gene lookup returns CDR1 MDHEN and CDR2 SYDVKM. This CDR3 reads CASPGYYEQYF. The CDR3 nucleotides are TGTGCCAGCCCCGGGTACTACGAGCAGTACTTC.

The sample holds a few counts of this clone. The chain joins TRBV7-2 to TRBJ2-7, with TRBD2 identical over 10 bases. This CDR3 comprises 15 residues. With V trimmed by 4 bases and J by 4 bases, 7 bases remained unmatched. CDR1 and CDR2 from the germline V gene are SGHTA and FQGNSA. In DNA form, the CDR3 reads TGTGCCAGCAGCTCCTCTAGCGGGGGCTTATACGAGCAGTACTTC. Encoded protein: CASSSSSGGLYEQYF. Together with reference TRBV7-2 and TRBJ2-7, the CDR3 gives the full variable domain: GAGVSQSPSNKVTEKGKDVELRCDPISGHTALYWYRQSLGQGLEFLIYFQGNSAPDKSGLPSDRFSAERTGGSVSTLTIQRTQQEDSAVYLCASSSSSGGLYEQYFGPGTRLTVT.

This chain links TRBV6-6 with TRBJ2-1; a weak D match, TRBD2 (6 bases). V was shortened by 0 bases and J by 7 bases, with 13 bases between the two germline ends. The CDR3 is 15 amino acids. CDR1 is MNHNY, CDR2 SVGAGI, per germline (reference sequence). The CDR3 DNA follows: TGTGCCAGCAGTTACTCTGTCGGGCTAGCGAATGAGCAGTTCTTC. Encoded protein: CASSYSVGLANEQFF.

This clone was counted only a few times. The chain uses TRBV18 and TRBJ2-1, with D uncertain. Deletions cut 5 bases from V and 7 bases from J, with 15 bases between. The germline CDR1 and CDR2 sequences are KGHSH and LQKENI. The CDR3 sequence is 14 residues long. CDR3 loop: CASSGRTVSNEQFF. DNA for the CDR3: TGTGCCAGCTCAGGGCGTACGGTTTCTAATGAGCAGTTCTTC.

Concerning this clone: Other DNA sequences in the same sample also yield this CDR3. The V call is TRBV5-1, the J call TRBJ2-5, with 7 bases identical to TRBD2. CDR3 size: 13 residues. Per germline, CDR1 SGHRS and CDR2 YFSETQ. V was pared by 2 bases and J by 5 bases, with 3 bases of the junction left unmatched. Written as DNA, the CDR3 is TGCGCCAGCAGCTTTGTGGGAGGGGAGACCCAGTACTTC. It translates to CASSFVGGETQYF.

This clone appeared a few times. Here the CDR3 reads CASSLSTAGGNYEQFF. The DNA of the CDR3 is TGTGCCAGCAGTTTATCTACAGCGGGAGGGAATTATGAGCAGTTCTTC. The chain couples TRBV27 to TRBJ2-1, with TRBD2 matching 10 bases. V lost 0 bases to trimming and J lost 8 bases; unmatched junction nucleotides: 7. Looked up from germline, CDR1 is MNHEY and CDR2 is SMNVEV (reference sequence). The CDR3 contains 16 residues.

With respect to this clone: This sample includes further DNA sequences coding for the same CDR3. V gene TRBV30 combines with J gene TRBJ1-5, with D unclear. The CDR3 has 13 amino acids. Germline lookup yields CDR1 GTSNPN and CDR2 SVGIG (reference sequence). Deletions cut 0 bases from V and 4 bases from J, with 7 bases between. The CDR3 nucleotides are TGTGCCTGGAGTGTTAGGGAGAATCAGCCCCAGCATTTT. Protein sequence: CAWSVRENQPQHF. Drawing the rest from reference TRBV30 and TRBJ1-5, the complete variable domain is SQTIHQWPATLVQPVGSPLSLECTVEGTSNPNLYWYRQAAGRGLQLLFYSVGIGQISSEVPQNLSASRPQDRQFILSSKKLLLSDSGFYLCAWSVRENQPQHFGDGTRLSIL.

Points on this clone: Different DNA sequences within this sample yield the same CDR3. The CDR3: CSVGGRLNTEAFF. As DNA, the CDR3 is TGCAGCGTTGGCGGCAGATTAAACACTGAAGCTTTCTTT. The rearrangement joins TRBV29-1 to TRBJ1-1; D gene ambiguous. Germline CDR1 is SQVTM and CDR2 is ANQGSEA. V gave up 4 bases and J gave up 2 bases, with 11 bases separating them. CDR3 length equals 13 residues.

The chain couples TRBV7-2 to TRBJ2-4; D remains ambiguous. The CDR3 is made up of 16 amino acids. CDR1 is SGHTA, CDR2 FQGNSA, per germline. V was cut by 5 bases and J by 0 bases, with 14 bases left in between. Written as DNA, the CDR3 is TGTGCCAGCAGCACTCGGGTTCTTCTAGCCAAAAACATTCAGTACTTC. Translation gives CASSTRVLLAKNIQYF.

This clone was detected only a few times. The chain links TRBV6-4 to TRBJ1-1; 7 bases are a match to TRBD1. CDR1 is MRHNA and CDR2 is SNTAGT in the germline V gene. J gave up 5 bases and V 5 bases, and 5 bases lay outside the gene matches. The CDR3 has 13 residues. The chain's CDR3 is CASSLTGQTEAFF. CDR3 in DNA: TGTGCCAGCAGTCTGACAGGGCAAACTGAAGCTTTCTTT.

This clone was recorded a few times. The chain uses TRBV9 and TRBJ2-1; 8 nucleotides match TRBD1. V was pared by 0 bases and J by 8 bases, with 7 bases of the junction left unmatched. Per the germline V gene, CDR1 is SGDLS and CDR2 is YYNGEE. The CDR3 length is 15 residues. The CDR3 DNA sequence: TGTGCCAGCAGCGTAGTAGACAGGGGTCGAGATGAGCAGTTCTTC. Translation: CASSVVDRGRDEQFF.

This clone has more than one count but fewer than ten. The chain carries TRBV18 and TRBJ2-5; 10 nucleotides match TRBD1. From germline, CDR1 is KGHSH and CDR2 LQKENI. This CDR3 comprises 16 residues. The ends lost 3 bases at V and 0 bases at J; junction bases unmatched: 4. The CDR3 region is CASSPGDRGDQETQYF. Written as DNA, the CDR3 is TGTGCCAGCTCACCCGGGGACAGGGGCGACCAAGAGACCCAGTACTTC.

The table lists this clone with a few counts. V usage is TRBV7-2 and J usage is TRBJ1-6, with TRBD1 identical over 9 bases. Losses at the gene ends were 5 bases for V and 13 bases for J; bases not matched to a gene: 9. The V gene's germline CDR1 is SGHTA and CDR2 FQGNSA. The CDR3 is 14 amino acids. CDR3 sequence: CASSPGTGSRPLHF. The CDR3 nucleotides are TGTGCCAGCAGCCCCGGGACAGGGAGTCGTCCCCTCCACTTT. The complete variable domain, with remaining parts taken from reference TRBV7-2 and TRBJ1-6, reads GAGVSQSPSNKVTEKGKDVELRCDPISGHTALYWYRQSLGQGLEFLIYFQGNSAPDKSGLPSDRFSAERTGGSVSTLTIQRTQQEDSAVYLCASSPGTGSRPLHFGNGTRLTVT.

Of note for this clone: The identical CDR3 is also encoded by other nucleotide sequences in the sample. The chain's CDR3 is CASSYSGTGSYEQYF. The CDR3 region has the DNA TGTGCCAGCAGTTACTCCGGGACAGGGAGCTACGAGCAGTACTTC. The J gene is TRBJ2-7, the V gene TRBV6-5; 9 nucleotides agree with TRBD1. The CDR3 has 15 amino acids. The germline CDR1 and CDR2 sequences are MNHEY and SVGAGI. After removal of 0 bases from V and 3 bases from J, the junction contained 3 bases not matched to a gene.

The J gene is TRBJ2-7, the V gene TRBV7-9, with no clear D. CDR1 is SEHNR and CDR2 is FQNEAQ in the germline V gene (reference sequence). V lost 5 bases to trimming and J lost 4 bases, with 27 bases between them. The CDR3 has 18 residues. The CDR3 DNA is TGTGCCAGCAGCGGCCCTAACCTAGTCAAGCAGATAAAGTACGAGCAGTACTTC. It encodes CASSGPNLVKQIKYEQYF.

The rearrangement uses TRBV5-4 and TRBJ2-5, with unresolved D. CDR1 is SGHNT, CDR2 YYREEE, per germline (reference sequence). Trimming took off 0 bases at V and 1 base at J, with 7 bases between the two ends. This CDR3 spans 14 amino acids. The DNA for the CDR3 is TGTGCCAGCAGCTTGGGGCGGATCCAAGAGACCCAGTACTTC. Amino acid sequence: CASSLGRIQETQYF.

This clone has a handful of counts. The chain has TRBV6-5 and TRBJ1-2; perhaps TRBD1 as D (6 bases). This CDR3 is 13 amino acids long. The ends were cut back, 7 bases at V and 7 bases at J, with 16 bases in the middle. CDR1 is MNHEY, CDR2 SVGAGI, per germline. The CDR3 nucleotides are TGTGCCAGCACCAACAGGGAAAAGGGTGGCTACACCTTC. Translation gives CASTNREKGGYTF.